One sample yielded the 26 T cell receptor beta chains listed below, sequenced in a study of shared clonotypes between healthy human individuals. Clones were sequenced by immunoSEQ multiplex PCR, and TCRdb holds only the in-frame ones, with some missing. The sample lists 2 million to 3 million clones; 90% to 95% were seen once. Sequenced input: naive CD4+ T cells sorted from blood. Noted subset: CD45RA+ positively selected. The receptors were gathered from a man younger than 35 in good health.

CDR3 loop: CASSLVLAAYNEQFF. CDR3 nucleotides: TGTGCCAGCAGCTTAGTGCTAGCGGCCTACAATGAGCAGTTCTTC. This rearrangement joins TRBV7-9 to TRBJ2-1; 7 bases align to TRBD2. Trimming at V came to 1 base and at J to 2 bases, leaving 2 bases not matched to a gene. This CDR3 comprises 15 residues. Germline assignment: CDR1 SEHNR and CDR2 FQNEAQ (reference sequence).

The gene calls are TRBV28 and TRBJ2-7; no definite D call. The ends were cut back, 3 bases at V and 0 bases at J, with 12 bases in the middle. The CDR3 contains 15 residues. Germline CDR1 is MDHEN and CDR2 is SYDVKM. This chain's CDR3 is CASSFSVAISYEQYF. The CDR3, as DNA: TGTGCCAGCAGTTTTTCGGTAGCAATCTCCTACGAGCAGTACTTC. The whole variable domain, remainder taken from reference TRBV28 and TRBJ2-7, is DVKVTQSSRYLVKRTGEKVFLECVQDMDHENMFWYRQDPGLGLRLIYFSYDVKMKEKGDIPEGYSVSREKKERFSLILESASTNQTSMYLCASSFSVAISYEQYFGPGTRLTVT.

Here the CDR3 reads CAWRRANEKLFF. The CDR3 bases are TGTGCCTGGAGACGAGCTAATGAAAAACTGTTTTTT. The chain combines TRBV30 with TRBJ1-4; D is ambiguous. CDR3 length equals 12 residues. V dropped 3 bases and J dropped 3 bases, with 5 bases sitting between them. CDR1 and CDR2 from the germline V gene are GTSNPN and SVGIG (reference sequence).

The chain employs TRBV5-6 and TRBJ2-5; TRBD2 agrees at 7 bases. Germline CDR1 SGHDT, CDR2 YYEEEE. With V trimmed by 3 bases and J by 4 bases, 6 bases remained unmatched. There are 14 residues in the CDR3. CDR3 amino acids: CASSSLTSTETQYF. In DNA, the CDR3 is TGTGCCAGCAGCTCGTTGACTAGCACAGAGACCCAGTACTTC.

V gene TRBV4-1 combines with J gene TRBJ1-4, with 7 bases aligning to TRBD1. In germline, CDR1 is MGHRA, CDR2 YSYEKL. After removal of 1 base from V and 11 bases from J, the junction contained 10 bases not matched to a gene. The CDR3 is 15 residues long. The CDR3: CASSQADRDDAKLFF. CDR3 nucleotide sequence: TGCGCCAGCAGCCAAGCCGACAGGGACGACGCGAAACTGTTTTTT.

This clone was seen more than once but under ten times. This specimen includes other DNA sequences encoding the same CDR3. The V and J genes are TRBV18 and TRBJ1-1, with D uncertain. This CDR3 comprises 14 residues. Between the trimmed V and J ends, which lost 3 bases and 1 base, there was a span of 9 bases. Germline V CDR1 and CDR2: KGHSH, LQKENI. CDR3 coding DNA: TGTGCCAGCTCACCTGGAGTGGAGAACACTGAAGCTTTCTTT. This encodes CASSPGVENTEAFF.

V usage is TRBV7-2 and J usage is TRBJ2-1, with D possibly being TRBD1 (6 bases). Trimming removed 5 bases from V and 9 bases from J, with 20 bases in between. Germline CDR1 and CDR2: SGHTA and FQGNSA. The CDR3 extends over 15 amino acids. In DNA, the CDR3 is TGTGCCAGCAGCATCAGGGGTCCTAAGTATGTTGAGCAGTTCTTC. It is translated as CASSIRGPKYVEQFF. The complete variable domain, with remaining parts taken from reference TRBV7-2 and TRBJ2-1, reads GAGVSQSPSNKVTEKGKDVELRCDPISGHTALYWYRQSLGQGLEFLIYFQGNSAPDKSGLPSDRFSAERTGGSVSTLTIQRTQQEDSAVYLCASSIRGPKYVEQFFGPGTRLTVL.

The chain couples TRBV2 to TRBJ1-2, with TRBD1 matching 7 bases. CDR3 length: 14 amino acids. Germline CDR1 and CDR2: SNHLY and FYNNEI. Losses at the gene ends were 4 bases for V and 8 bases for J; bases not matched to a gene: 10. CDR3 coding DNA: TGTGCCAGCAGTGGTGGGACAGCTTTGGGCGGCTACACCTTC. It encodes CASSGGTALGGYTF.

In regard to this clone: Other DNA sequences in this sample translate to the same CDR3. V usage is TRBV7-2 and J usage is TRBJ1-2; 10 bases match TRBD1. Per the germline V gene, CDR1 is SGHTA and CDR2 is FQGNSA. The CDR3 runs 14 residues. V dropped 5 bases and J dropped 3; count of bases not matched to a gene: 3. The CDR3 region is CASSRTGGDYGYTF. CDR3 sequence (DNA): TGTGCCAGCAGCCGGACAGGGGGAGACTATGGCTACACCTTC.

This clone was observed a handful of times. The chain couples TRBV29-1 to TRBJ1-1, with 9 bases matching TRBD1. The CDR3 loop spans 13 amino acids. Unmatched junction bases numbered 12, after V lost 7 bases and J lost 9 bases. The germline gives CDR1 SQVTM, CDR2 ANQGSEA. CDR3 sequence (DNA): TGCAGCGGCGGGCTATCCGGGACAGGGAAAGCTTTCTTT. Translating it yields CSGGLSGTGKAFF.

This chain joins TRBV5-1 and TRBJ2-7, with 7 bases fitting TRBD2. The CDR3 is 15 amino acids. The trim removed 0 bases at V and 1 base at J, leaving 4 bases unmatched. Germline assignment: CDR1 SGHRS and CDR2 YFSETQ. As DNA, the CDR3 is TGCGCCAGCAGCTTGGATGCGGGAGTTTCCTACGAGCAGTACTTC. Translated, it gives CASSLDAGVSYEQYF.

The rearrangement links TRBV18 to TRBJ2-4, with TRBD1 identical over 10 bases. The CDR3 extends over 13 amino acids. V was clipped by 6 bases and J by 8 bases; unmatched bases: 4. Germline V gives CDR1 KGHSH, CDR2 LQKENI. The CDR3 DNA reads TGTGCCAGCTCGCCGGGACAGGGGTACATTCAGTACTTC. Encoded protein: CASSPGQGYIQYF.

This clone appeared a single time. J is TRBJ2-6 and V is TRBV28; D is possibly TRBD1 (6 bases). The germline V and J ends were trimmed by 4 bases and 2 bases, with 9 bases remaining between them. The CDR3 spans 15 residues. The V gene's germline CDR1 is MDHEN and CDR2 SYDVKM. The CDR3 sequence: CASSYRVPGANVLTF. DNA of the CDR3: TGTGCCAGCAGTTACAGGGTGCCTGGGGCCAACGTCCTGACTTTC.

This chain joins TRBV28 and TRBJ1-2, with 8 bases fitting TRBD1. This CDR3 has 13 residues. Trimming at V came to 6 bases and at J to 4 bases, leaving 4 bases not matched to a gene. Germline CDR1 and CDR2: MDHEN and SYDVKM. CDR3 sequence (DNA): TGTGCCAGCAGGACAGGGGTTCTCTATGGCTACACCTTC. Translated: CASRTGVLYGYTF.

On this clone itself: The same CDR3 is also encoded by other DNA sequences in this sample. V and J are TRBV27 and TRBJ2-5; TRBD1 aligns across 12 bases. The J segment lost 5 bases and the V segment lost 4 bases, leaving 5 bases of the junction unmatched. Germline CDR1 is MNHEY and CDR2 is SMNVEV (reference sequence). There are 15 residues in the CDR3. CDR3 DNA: TGTGCCAGCAGTTCCGGGACAGGGGGCCGTGAGACCCAGTACTTC. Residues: CASSSGTGGRETQYF.

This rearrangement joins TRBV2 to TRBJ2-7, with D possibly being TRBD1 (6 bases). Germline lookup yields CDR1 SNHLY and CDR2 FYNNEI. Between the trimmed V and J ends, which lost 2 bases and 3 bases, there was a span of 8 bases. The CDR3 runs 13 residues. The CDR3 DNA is TGTGCCAGCAGTGAAAGGGGGAACTACGAGCAGTACTTC. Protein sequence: CASSERGNYEQYF.

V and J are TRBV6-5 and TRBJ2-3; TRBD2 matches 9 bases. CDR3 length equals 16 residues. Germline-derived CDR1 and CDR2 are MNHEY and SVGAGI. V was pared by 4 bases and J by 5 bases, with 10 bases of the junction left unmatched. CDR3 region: CASSLTSGTVGDTQYF. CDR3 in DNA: TGTGCCAGCAGTTTGACTAGCGGTACCGTTGGAGATACGCAGTATTTT.

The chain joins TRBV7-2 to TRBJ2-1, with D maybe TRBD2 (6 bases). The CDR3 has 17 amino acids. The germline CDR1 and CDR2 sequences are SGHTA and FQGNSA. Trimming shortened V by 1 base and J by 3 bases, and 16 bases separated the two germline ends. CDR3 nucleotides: TGTGCCAGCAGCTTAGGGGCGGGACTTACTATCTACAATGAGCAGTTCTTC. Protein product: CASSLGAGLTIYNEQFF.

The CDR3 protein is CASSERTGGEQYF. The DNA for the CDR3 is TGCGCCAGCAGCGAAAGGACAGGGGGCGAGCAGTACTTC. The chain uses TRBV5-1 and TRBJ2-7; 10 bases line up with TRBD1. The V segment lost 4 bases and the J segment 6 bases; nucleotides outside the gene matches: 4. CDR1 is SGHRS and CDR2 is YFSETQ in the germline V gene. CDR3 length equals 13 residues.

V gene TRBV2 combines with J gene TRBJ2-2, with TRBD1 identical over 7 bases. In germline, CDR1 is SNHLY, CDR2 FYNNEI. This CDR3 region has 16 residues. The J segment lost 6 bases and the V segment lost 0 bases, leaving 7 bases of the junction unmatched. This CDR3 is CASSEARQGRPGELFF. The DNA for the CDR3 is TGTGCCAGCAGTGAAGCCAGACAGGGCCGGCCCGGGGAGCTGTTTTTT.

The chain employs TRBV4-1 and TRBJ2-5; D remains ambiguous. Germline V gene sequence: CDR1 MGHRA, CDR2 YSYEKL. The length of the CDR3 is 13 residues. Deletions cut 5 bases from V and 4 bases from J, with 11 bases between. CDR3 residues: CASSLQLPETQYF. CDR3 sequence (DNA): TGCGCCAGCAGCTTACAGCTACCAGAGACCCAGTACTTC.

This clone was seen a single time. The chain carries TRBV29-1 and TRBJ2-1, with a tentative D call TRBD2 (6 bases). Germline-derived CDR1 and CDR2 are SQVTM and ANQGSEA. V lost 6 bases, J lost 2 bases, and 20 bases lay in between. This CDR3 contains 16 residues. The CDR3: CSVHSFRGLAYNEQFF. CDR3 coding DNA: TGCAGCGTCCATTCATTCCGGGGACTTGCCTACAATGAGCAGTTCTTC.

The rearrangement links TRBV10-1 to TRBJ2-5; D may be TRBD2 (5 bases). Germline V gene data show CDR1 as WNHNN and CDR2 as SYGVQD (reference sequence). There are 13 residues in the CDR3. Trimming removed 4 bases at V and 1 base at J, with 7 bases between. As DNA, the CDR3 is TGCGCCAGCAGTGTCGGGGTCCAAGAGACCCAGTACTTC. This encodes CASSVGVQETQYF.

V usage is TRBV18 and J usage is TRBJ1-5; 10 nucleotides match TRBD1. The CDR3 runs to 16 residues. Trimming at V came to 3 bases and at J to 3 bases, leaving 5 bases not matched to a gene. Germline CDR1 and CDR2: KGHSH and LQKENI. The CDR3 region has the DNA TGTGCCAGCTCACCGCCCGGGACAGGGGACAATCAGCCCCAGCATTTT. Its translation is CASSPPGTGDNQPQHF.

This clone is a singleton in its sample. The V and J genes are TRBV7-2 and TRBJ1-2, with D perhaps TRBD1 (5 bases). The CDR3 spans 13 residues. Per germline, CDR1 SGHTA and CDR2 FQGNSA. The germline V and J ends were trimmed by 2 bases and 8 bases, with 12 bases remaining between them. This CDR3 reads CASSLPGVRGYTF. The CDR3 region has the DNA TGTGCCAGCAGCTTACCGGGGGTAAGGGGCTACACCTTC.

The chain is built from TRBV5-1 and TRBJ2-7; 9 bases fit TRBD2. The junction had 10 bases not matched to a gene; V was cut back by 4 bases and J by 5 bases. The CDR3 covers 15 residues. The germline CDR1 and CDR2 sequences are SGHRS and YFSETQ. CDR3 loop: CASSPLSGREDEQYF. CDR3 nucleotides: TGCGCCAGCAGCCCCCTTAGCGGGAGAGAGGACGAGCAGTACTTC.